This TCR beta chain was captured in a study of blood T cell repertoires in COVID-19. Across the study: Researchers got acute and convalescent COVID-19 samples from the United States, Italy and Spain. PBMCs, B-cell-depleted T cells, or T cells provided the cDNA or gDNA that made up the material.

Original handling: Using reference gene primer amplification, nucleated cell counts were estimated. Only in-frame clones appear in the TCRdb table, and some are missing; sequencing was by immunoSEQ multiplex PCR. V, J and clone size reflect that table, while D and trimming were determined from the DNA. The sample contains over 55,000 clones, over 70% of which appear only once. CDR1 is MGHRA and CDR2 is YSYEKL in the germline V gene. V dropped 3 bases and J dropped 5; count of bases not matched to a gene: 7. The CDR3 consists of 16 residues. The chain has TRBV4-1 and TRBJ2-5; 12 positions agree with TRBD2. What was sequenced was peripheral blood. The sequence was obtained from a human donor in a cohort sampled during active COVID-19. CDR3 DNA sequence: TGCGCCAGCAGCCAGGACCTAGCGGGGGGGCTGGAGACCCAGTACTTC. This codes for CASSQDLAGGLETQYF.